This is a list of T cell receptor beta chains from one sample in a study of blood T cell repertoires in COVID-19. TCRdb's table, derived via immunoSEQ multiplex PCR, lists solely in-frame clones and lacks some. The sample gives 85,000 to 90,000 clones, about 86% of which show up once; 0.95% to 1.5% is in the top ten. Sample: peripheral blood. Receptors were obtained from a man at least 80 years old with active or convalescent COVID-19. Each CDR3 is given with its conserved first and last residue. A D gene is named only where the DNA matches it firmly. Only part of the rows carry a size: once, few, many, or a class if the clone is expanded.

TRBJ1-6 TRBD1 - TRBV11-1 CASSSTDRGSPLHF TGTGCCAGCAGCTCCACGGACAGGGGTTCACCCCTCCACTTT
TRBJ2-1 - - TRBV7-2 CASSSPVMEQFF TGTGCCAGCAGCTCCCCGGTGATGGAGCAGTTCTTC
TRBJ1-5 - - TRBV6-6 CASSYIDTNQPQHF TGTGCCAGCAGTTACATCGACACAAATCAGCCCCAGCATTTT
TRBJ1-2 TRBD1 - TRBV5-1 CASSLLQGGNYGYTF TGCGCCAGCAGCTTGTTACAGGGGGGCAACTATGGCTACACCTTC
TRBJ2-2 - - TRBV27 CASSRERGVGGELFF TGTGCCAGCAGTAGGGAAAGGGGTGTTGGCGGGGAGCTGTTTTTT
TRBJ2-3 TRBD2 once TRBV3-1/TRBV3-2 CASSQVGLAGADTQYF TGTGCCAGCAGCCAAGTCGGACTAGCGGGAGCAGATACGCAGTATTTT
TRBJ1-1 - - TRBV28 CASSPSLGVEAFF TGTGCCAGCAGTCCCTCCCTAGGGGTTGAAGCTTTCTTT
TRBJ1-5 TRBD1 - TRBV19 CASSIVGGGGRQPQHF TGTGCCAGTAGTATAGTTGGAGGGGGCGGCCGTCAGCCCCAGCATTTT
TRBJ2-1 TRBD2 - TRBV12-5 CASGLGTSGTYNEQFF TGTGCTAGTGGTTTGGGGACTAGCGGGACGTACAATGAGCAGTTCTTC
TRBJ2-1 TRBD1 - TRBV6-2/TRBV6-3 CASSTPGQIYNEQFF TGTGCCAGCAGCACACCGGGACAGATCTACAATGAGCAGTTCTTC
TRBJ2-3 - - TRBV10-3 CAISDSSGVLTDTQYF TGTGCCATCAGTGATTCGAGCGGAGTGCTCACAGATACGCAGTATTTT
TRBJ2-1 TRBD2 - TRBV5-1 CASSLLSPSGTYNEQFF TGCGCCAGCAGCTTGTTGTCCCCTAGCGGAACCTACAATGAGCAGTTCTTC
TRBJ1-2 - - TRBV24-1 CATSDSGLYGYTF TGTGCCACCAGTGATTCAGGGCTCTATGGCTACACCTTC
TRBJ2-3 TRBD2 - TRBV28 CASTMRPGGTDTQYF TGTGCCAGCACCATGCGCCCCGGGGGGACAGATACGCAGTATTTT
TRBJ2-1 - once TRBV28 CASSLPLQGNEQFF TGTGCCAGCAGTTTGCCCCTCCAGGGGAATGAGCAGTTCTTC
TRBJ1-2 TRBD1 - TRBV5-6 CASSPLSTRGINYGYTF TGTGCCAGCAGCCCCCTTTCGACCAGGGGGATTAACTATGGCTACACCTTC
TRBJ1-1 TRBD1 - TRBV5-4 CASSSGQTMNTEAFF TGTGCCAGCAGCTCGGGACAGACCATGAACACTGAAGCTTTCTTT
TRBJ2-3 TRBD2 - TRBV7-8 CASSRGGWRREGSDTQYF TGTGCCAGCAGCCGCGGCGGGTGGAGGCGGGAGGGTTCAGATACGCAGTATTTT
TRBJ1-2 TRBD1 - TRBV6-5 CASSYGQDYGYTF TGTGCCAGCAGTTATGGACAGGATTATGGCTACACCTTC
TRBJ2-2 TRBD1 - TRBV2 CASTGQGKITGELFF TGTGCCAGCACGGGACAGGGGAAGATTACCGGGGAGCTGTTTTTT
TRBJ1-2 - - TRBV5-6 CASSWAFHVNYGYTF TGTGCCAGCAGTTGGGCCTTTCACGTAAACTATGGCTACACCTTC
TRBJ2-6 - - TRBV21-1 CASPKWAGTLSGANVLTF TGTGCCAGCCCTAAGTGGGCAGGGACTCTCTCTGGGGCCAACGTCCTGACTTTC
TRBJ1-2 TRBD1 - TRBV19 CASTGGNYGYTF TGTGCCAGCACAGGGGGTAACTATGGCTACACCTTC
TRBJ1-6 - - TRBV18 CASRGAESPLHF TGTGCCTCCCGGGGGGCTGAATCACCCCTCCACTTT
TRBJ2-1 - - TRBV11-2 CASSTHRDSGAHEQFF TGTGCCAGCAGCACTCACCGGGACTCAGGTGCCCATGAGCAGTTCTTC
TRBJ2-3 TRBD2 - TRBV6-6 CASTQSGMGTDTQYF TGTGCCAGCACCCAAAGCGGGATGGGCACAGATACGCAGTATTTT
TRBJ1-1 - - TRBV7-9 CASSLAVQVEAFF TGTGCCAGCAGCTTAGCGGTACAGGTTGAAGCTTTCTTT
TRBJ2-2 TRBD1 once TRBV11-3 CASSLRRTGGAGELFF TGTGCCAGCAGCTTAAGGCGGACAGGGGGGGCCGGGGAGCTGTTTTTT
TRBJ2-3 - - TRBV9 CASSLGAVPTDTQYF TGTGCCAGCAGCCTTGGGGCAGTACCCACAGATACGCAGTATTTT
TRBJ2-1 TRBD2 - TRBV24-1 CATSDLQGRGRLAASSSYNEQFF TGTGCCACCAGTGATTTGCAAGGGAGGGGACGGCTAGCGGCCTCCAGCTCCTACAATGAGCAGTTCTTC
TRBJ1-1 - - TRBV3-1/TRBV3-2 CASSQWARDEAFF TGTGCCAGCAGCCAATGGGCCAGGGATGAAGCTTTCTTT
TRBJ2-2 - - TRBV11-2 CASSFNLAETGELFF TGTGCCAGCAGCTTTAACCTTGCGGAGACCGGGGAGCTGTTTTTT
TRBJ2-1 - - TRBV6-5 CASSPGQTYVNEQFF TGTGCCAGCAGTCCCGGACAGACTTACGTAAATGAGCAGTTCTTC
TRBJ2-7 TRBD1 once TRBV29-1 CSVSGQGAVIYEQYF TGCAGCGTTTCGGGACAGGGGGCGGTAATCTACGAGCAGTACTTC
TRBJ2-2 TRBD1 - TRBV2 CASSKDRAGELFF TGTGCCAGCAGTAAAGACAGGGCCGGGGAGCTGTTTTTT
TRBJ2-7 TRBD2 - TRBV6-6 CASSHTGGKAEQYF TGTGCCAGCAGCCACACGGGGGGGAAGGCCGAGCAGTACTTC
TRBJ1-4 - - TRBV30 CAWSHPQGINEKLFF TGTGCCTGGAGTCATCCCCAGGGTATTAATGAAAAACTGTTTTTT
TRBJ2-6 - - TRBV4-1 CASSLSGSGANVLTF TGCGCCAGCAGCTTATCGGGCTCTGGGGCCAACGTCCTGACTTTC
TRBJ1-5 TRBD1 - TRBV2 CASKPGQGNSNQPQHF TGTGCCAGCAAACCGGGACAGGGGAATAGCAATCAGCCCCAGCATTTT
TRBJ2-7 - - TRBV6-5 CASRPGIRYEQYF TGTGCCAGCAGACCCGGGATAAGGTACGAGCAGTACTTC
TRBJ1-4 - - TRBV6-5 CASSTESTNEKLFF TGTGCCAGCAGTACGGAGTCAACTAATGAAAAACTGTTTTTT